The 22 T cell receptor beta chains reported below all come from one sample, sequenced in a study of cytomegalovirus exposure and HLA in healthy donors. Use of 60 Vbeta and 13 Jbeta primers characterized the PCR. Sequencing was performed with immunoSEQ multiplex PCR; in TCRdb, only in-frame clones are kept and a portion is missing. The sample holds fewer than 150,000 clones, roughly 65% seen once. Sequencing was performed on PBMCs. These TCRs come from a woman in her thirties in good health and CMV-seronegative.

This chain connects TRBV5-6 to TRBJ2-2; D is unclear. The CDR3 runs to 14 residues. From germline, CDR1 is SGHDT and CDR2 YYEEEE. The V gene lost 1 base and the J gene lost 4 bases, with 8 bases spanning the gap. CDR3 coding DNA: TGTGCCAGCAGCTTGTATGTAGCCACCGGGGAGCTGTTTTTT. Protein product: CASSLYVATGELFF.

The chain employs TRBV6-5 and TRBJ1-4; 8 nucleotides match TRBD1. The V segment lost 5 bases and the J segment 8 bases; nucleotides outside the gene matches: 7. The CDR3 loop spans 14 amino acids. CDR1 and CDR2 (germline): MNHEY, SVGAGI. The DNA for the CDR3 is TGTGCCAGCAGTCAGGGGGCAGGGGACGAAAAACTGTTTTTT. Its protein is CASSQGAGDEKLFF.

This chain connects TRBV28 to TRBJ2-6; 8 bases agree with TRBD1. The CDR3 is 18 residues long. Per the germline V gene, CDR1 is MDHEN and CDR2 is SYDVKM. V was pared by 5 bases and J by 0 bases, with 9 bases of the junction left unmatched. The CDR3 here is CASSPTGQGVSGANVLTF. CDR3 bases: TGTGCCAGCAGTCCTACCGGACAGGGCGTCTCTGGGGCCAACGTCCTGACTTTC. Using reference TRBV28 and TRBJ2-6 for the parts outside the CDR3, the full variable domain is DVKVTQSSRYLVKRTGEKVFLECVQDMDHENMFWYRQDPGLGLRLIYFSYDVKMKEKGDIPEGYSVSREKKERFSLILESASTNQTSMYLCASSPTGQGVSGANVLTFGAGSRLTVL.

The chain links TRBV5-1 to TRBJ2-1; 10 bases agree with TRBD1. V trimming: 2 bases; J trimming: 6 bases; junction bases outside the gene matches: 17. CDR3 size: 19 residues. The germline V gene encodes CDR1 SGHRS and CDR2 YFSETQ. CDR3 region: CASSFSPFTGTGVGNEQFF. In nucleotides, the CDR3 is TGCGCCAGCAGCTTCTCTCCCTTTACCGGGACAGGGGTAGGCAATGAGCAGTTCTTC. Supplemented by reference TRBV5-1 and TRBJ2-1, the full variable domain reads KAGVTQTPRYLIKTRGQQVTLSCSPISGHRSVSWYQQTPGQGLQFLFEYFSETQRNKGNFPGRFSGRQFSNSRSEMNVSTLELGDSALYLCASSFSPFTGTGVGNEQFFGPGTRLTVL.

The rearrangement links TRBV4-2 to TRBJ2-5, with 10 bases fitting TRBD2. Germline V gene sequence: CDR1 LGHNA, CDR2 YNFKEQ. The length of the CDR3 is 15 residues. V lost 4 bases and J lost 2; bases outside the gene matches: 4. Here the CDR3 reads CASSLGLATQETQYF. CDR3 DNA: TGTGCCAGCAGCCTGGGACTAGCGACACAAGAGACCCAGTACTTC.

The chain uses TRBV7-2 and TRBJ2-7, with D maybe TRBD2 (6 bases). V was trimmed by 5 bases and J by 6 bases, leaving 14 bases between them. The CDR3 is 13 residues long. Germline V lookup: CDR1 SGHTA, CDR2 FQGNSA. DNA for the CDR3: TGTGCCAGCAGCGCCGGAGGGCCCTTCGAGCAGTACGTC. Protein sequence: CASSAGGPFEQYV.

This sequence joins TRBV6-5 and TRBJ1-1, with D perhaps TRBD1 (5 bases). In germline, CDR1 is MNHEY, CDR2 SVGAGI. The length of the CDR3 is 15 residues. Trimming stripped 4 bases from V and 4 bases from J, with 16 bases between. CDR3 sequence (DNA): TGTGCCAGCAGTTCCCTTGGGGGAGGCGGCACTGAAGCTTTCTTT. This translates into CASSSLGGGGTEAFF.

This sequence joins TRBV27 and TRBJ2-7; D is possibly TRBD1 (6 bases). The CDR3 spans 16 residues. Germline lookup yields CDR1 MNHEY and CDR2 SMNVEV (reference sequence). With 6 bases removed from V and 4 bases from J, the gap between germline ends came to 22 bases. CDR3 sequence reads: CASRRDTTNIPYEQYF. The CDR3 region has the DNA TGTGCCAGCAGGAGGGACACCACGAATATTCCATACGAGCAGTACTTC.

The chain combines TRBV5-1 with TRBJ2-7; D not resolved. The CDR3 runs 12 residues. The V and J ends lost 0 bases and 4 bases respectively, with 5 bases between them. Germline V gene lookup returns CDR1 SGHRS and CDR2 YFSETQ. CDR3 in DNA: TGCGCCAGCAGCTTGGACGGGTACGAGCAGTACGTC. Translated, it gives CASSLDGYEQYV.

This clone has only a few counts. CDR3 DNA sequence: TGCGCCAGCAGCCTGGGTTCAACAGGGGGCGGAGAGACCCAGTACTTC. It codes for CASSLGSTGGGETQYF. The chain joins TRBV5-1 to TRBJ2-5; 9 bases are a match to TRBD1. There are 16 residues in the CDR3. CDR1 and CDR2 (germline): SGHRS, YFSETQ. The trim removed 4 bases at V and 4 bases at J, leaving 11 bases unmatched.

The gene calls are TRBV5-4 and TRBJ2-1; a weak D match, TRBD2 (6 bases). Germline-derived CDR1 and CDR2 are SGHNT and YYREEE (reference sequence). The length of the CDR3 is 13 residues. Trimming took 3 bases from V and 10 from J, leaving 14 bases between them. The CDR3 sequence: CASSSVGGREQFF. CDR3 coding DNA: TGTGCCAGCAGCTCGGTGGGAGGTCGCGAGCAGTTCTTC. Combining the CDR3 with reference TRBV5-4 and TRBJ2-1 gives the whole variable domain ETGVTQSPTHLIKTRGQQVTLRCSSQSGHNTVSWYQQALGQGPQFIFQYYREEENGRGNFPPRFSGLQFPNYSSELNVNALELDDSALYLCASSSVGGREQFFGPGTRLTVL.

This chain uses TRBV6-6 with TRBJ2-2; TRBD2 agrees at 9 bases. The ends lost 2 bases at V and 6 bases at J; junction bases unmatched: 7. The CDR3 is 16 residues long. CDR1 is MNHNY and CDR2 is SVGAGI in the germline V gene (reference sequence). For the CDR3, the DNA is TGTGCCAGCAGTTACGAAGCGGGGGGCGTGGCCGGGGAGCTGTTTTTT. It is translated as CASSYEAGGVAGELFF.

Only a few counts were recorded for this clone. This chain uses TRBV28 with TRBJ2-3; no definite D call. V was trimmed by 5 bases and J by 1 base, leaving 22 bases between them. The CDR3 loop spans 18 amino acids. Germline V gives CDR1 MDHEN, CDR2 SYDVKM. DNA for the CDR3: TGTGCCAGCAGTGCCAGCCGTGGCCTAGGTTCCGGCACAGATACGCAGTATTTT. Translated: CASSASRGLGSGTDTQYF. The whole variable domain, remainder taken from reference TRBV28 and TRBJ2-3, is DVKVTQSSRYLVKRTGEKVFLECVQDMDHENMFWYRQDPGLGLRLIYFSYDVKMKEKGDIPEGYSVSREKKERFSLILESASTNQTSMYLCASSASRGLGSGTDTQYFGPGTRLTVL.

The chain uses TRBV29-1 and TRBJ2-5; the match to TRBD2 covers 8 bases. The CDR3 has 14 amino acids. J gave up 4 bases and V 7 bases, and 11 bases lay outside the gene matches. Per germline, CDR1 SQVTM and CDR2 ANQGSEA. Here the CDR3 DNA reads TGCAGCGCCCGAATCGGGGGGGGCGGAGAGACCCAGTACTTC. Translation: CSARIGGGGETQYF.

The J gene is TRBJ2-1, the V gene TRBV7-3, with 12 bases that match TRBD2. Germline V CDR1 and CDR2: SGHTA, FQGTGA. This CDR3 spans 14 amino acids. V lost 5 bases, J lost 5 bases, and 1 base stayed unmatched. The CDR3 spells CASSTSGGNNEQFF. For the CDR3, the DNA is TGTGCCAGCAGCACTAGCGGGGGGAACAATGAGCAGTTCTTC.

This clone came up once. The V call is TRBV10-3, the J call TRBJ2-2; TRBD1 matches at 8 bases. Losses at the gene ends were 6 bases for V and 2 bases for J; bases not matched to a gene: 14. CDR1 is ENHRY, CDR2 SYGVKD, per germline. The CDR3 is 18 amino acids. CDR3 coding DNA: TGTGCCATCAGGAACGAAGAGTTGGACAGGGTTAACACCGGGGAGCTGTTTTTT. Translation: CAIRNEELDRVNTGELFF.

The chain joins TRBV4-3 to TRBJ1-1; D unresolved. The V gene's germline CDR1 is LGHNA and CDR2 YSLEER. With 2 bases removed from V and 1 base from J, the gap between germline ends came to 8 bases. The CDR3 is 14 amino acids. The CDR3 DNA sequence: TGCGCCAGCAGCCAACGAGCGAAGAACACTGAAGCTTTCTTT. Its protein is CASSQRAKNTEAFF.

The chain has TRBV5-6 and TRBJ1-2; TRBD1 agrees at 11 bases. The CDR3 runs 15 residues. Trimming took 3 bases from V and 5 from J; bases not matched to a gene: 6. CDR1 and CDR2 (germline): SGHDT, YYEEEE. In DNA form, the CDR3 reads TGTGCCAGCAGCTCCCCGGACAGGGGGCTATATGGCTACACCTTC. It encodes CASSSPDRGLYGYTF. Based on the CDR3 plus reference TRBV5-6 and TRBJ1-2, the full variable domain is DAGVTQSPTHLIKTRGQQVTLRCSPKSGHDTVSWYQQALGQGPQFIFQYYEEEERQRGNFPDRFSGHQFPNYSSELNVNALLLGDSALYLCASSSPDRGLYGYTFGSGTRLTVV.

This clone occurred a few times. The chain couples TRBV19 to TRBJ2-7; TRBD2 aligns across 8 bases. Germline CDR1 and CDR2: LNHDA and SQIVND (reference sequence). The CDR3 covers 14 residues. J gave up 3 bases and V 5 bases, and 6 bases lay outside the gene matches. The CDR3 protein is CASSRSGSNYEQYF. The CDR3 bases are TGTGCCAGTAGTCGGAGCGGGAGTAACTACGAGCAGTACTTC. Full variable domain (rest looked up from reference TRBV19 and TRBJ2-7): DGGITQSPKYLFRKEGQNVTLSCEQNLNHDAMYWYRQDPGQGLRLIYYSQIVNDFQKGDIAEGYSVSREKKESFPLTVTSAQKNPTAFYLCASSRSGSNYEQYFGPGTRLTVT.

The CDR3 is CASSRNRDEQFF. The DNA for the CDR3 is TGCGCCAGCAGCCGGAACAGGGATGAGCAGTTCTTC. V and J are TRBV4-1 and TRBJ2-1, with D tentatively TRBD1 (6 bases). The CDR3 length is 12 residues. V lost 4 bases and J lost 8, with 9 bases in between. Germline V gene lookup returns CDR1 MGHRA and CDR2 YSYEKL.

The V call is TRBV7-2, the J call TRBJ1-2, with D perhaps matching TRBD1 (5 bases). The CDR3 extends over 16 amino acids. V was trimmed by 1 base and J by 8 bases, leaving 20 bases between them. The germline gives CDR1 SGHTA, CDR2 FQGNSA. Written as DNA, the CDR3 is TGTGCCAGCAGCTTAGGGGGCGAGACGTCCTCGTGGGGCTACACCTTC. This codes for CASSLGGETSSWGYTF.

The gene calls are TRBV9 and TRBJ2-2, with a possible D match to TRBD2 (5 bases). Per germline, CDR1 SGDLS and CDR2 YYNGEE. This CDR3 contains 14 residues. V lost 2 bases to trimming and J lost 4 bases, with 9 bases between them. CDR3 region: CASSVDGITGELFF. CDR3 nucleotide sequence: TGTGCCAGCAGCGTGGACGGGATCACCGGGGAGCTGTTTTTT.